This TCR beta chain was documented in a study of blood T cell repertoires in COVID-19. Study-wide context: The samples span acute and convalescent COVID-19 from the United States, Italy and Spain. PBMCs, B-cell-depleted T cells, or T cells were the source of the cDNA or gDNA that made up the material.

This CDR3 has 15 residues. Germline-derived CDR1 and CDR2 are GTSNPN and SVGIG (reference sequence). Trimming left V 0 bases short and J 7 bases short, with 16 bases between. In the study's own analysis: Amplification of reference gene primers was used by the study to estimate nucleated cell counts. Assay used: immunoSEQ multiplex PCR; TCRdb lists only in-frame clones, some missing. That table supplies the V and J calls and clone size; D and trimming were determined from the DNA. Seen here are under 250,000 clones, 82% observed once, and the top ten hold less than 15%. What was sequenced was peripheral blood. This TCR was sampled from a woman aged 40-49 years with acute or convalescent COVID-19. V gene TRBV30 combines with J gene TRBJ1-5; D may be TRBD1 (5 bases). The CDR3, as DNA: TGTGCCTGGAGTGTAGGCGGGGGGGAGGAGCAGCCCCAGCATTTT. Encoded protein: CAWSVGGGEEQPQHF.